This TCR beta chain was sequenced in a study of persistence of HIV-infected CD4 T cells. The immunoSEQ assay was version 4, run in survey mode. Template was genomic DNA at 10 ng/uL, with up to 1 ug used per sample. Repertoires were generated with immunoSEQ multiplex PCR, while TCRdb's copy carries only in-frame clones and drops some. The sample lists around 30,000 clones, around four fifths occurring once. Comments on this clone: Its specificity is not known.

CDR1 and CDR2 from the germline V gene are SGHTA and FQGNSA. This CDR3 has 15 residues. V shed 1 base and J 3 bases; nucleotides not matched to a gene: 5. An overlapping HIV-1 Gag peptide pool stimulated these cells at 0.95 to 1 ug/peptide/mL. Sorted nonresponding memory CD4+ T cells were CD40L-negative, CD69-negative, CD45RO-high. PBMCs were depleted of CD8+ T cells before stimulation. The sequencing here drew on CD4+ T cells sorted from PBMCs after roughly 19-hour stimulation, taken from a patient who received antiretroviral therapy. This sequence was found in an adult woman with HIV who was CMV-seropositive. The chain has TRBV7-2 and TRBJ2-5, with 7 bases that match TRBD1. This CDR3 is CASSLDLGTEETQYF. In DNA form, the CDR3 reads TGTGCCAGCAGCTTAGATTTAGGGACAGAAGAGACCCAGTACTTC.